One sample yielded the 20 T cell receptor beta chains listed below, sequenced in a study of blood T cell repertoires in COVID-19. Clones were sequenced by immunoSEQ multiplex PCR, and TCRdb holds only the in-frame ones, with some missing. Of fewer than 150,000 clones in the sample, about 86% were seen once. The material sequenced was peripheral blood. The receptors shown here come from a woman between 45 and 65 years old with active or convalescent COVID-19.

CDR3 amino acids: CASSLEGSGRWNEQFF. The CDR3 coding sequence is TGTGCCAGCAGCTTAGAGGGTAGCGGGAGGTGGAATGAGCAGTTCTTC. The chain has TRBV13 and TRBJ2-1; 10 bases match TRBD2. V lost 1 base, J lost 7 bases, and 7 bases stayed unmatched. The CDR3 runs to 16 residues. The germline CDR1 and CDR2 sequences are PRHDT and FYEKMQ (reference sequence).

This clone was counted a single time. The chain carries TRBV11-2 and TRBJ1-5, with TRBD1 matching over 7 bases. Trimming at V came to 6 bases and at J to 3 bases, leaving 8 bases not matched to a gene. The V gene's germline CDR1 is SGHAT and CDR2 FQNNGV. CDR3 length: 15 amino acids. Written as DNA, the CDR3 is TGTGCCAGCAGTTCCGGGACAGTTTCCAATCAGCCCCAGCATTTT. Its protein product is CASSSGTVSNQPQHF.

The chain recombines TRBV5-1 with TRBJ2-2; a possible D gene is TRBD2 (5 bases). Germline V gene sequence: CDR1 SGHRS, CDR2 YFSETQ. Trimming removed 2 bases at V and 6 bases at J, with 11 bases between. The CDR3 runs to 14 residues. CDR3 amino acids: CASSFSSPSGELFF. CDR3 nucleotide sequence: TGCGCCAGCAGCTTCTCTAGCCCATCCGGGGAGCTGTTTTTT.

In DNA, the CDR3 is TGTGCCAGCAGGAGTCGGGAAATGGACGAGCAGTACTTC. It yields the protein CASRSREMDEQYF. This rearrangement joins TRBV6-5 to TRBJ2-7; D may be TRBD2 (5 bases). Trimming took 6 bases from V and 5 from J, leaving 14 bases between them. CDR3 length equals 13 residues. The germline CDR1 and CDR2 sequences are MNHEY and SVGAGI.

V is TRBV11-2 and J is TRBJ2-1, with 9 bases identical to TRBD2. V gave up 2 bases and J gave up 6 bases; unmatched junction bases: 5. This CDR3 contains 15 residues. The germline CDR1 and CDR2 sequences are SGHAT and FQNNGV. The CDR3 coding sequence is TGTGCCAGCAGCTTACTAGCGGGGAGGGCCAATGAGCAGTTCTTC. It specifies CASSLLAGRANEQFF.

The chain has TRBV18 and TRBJ1-2; TRBD1 is a possible D gene (5 bases). The CDR3 spans 13 residues. CDR1 and CDR2 from the germline V gene are KGHSH and LQKENI. V was shortened by 5 bases and J by 2 bases, with 9 bases between the two germline ends. DNA of the CDR3: TGTGCCAGCTCAGATACAGGAAACTATGGCTACACCTTC. Amino acid sequence: CASSDTGNYGYTF.

The CDR3 DNA reads TGTGCCAGCAGTTCATTTTGGACTGAGCGCCAAGAGACCCAGTACTTC. This sequence encodes CASSSFWTERQETQYF. This rearrangement joins TRBV6-5 to TRBJ2-5, with D tentatively TRBD2 (5 bases). Trimming left V 4 bases short and J 1 base short, with 16 bases between. The CDR3 is 16 residues long. Germline V gene sequence: CDR1 MNHEY, CDR2 SVGAGI.

This sequence joins TRBV3-1 (or the pseudogene TRBV3-2) and TRBJ2-1, with 9 bases lining up with TRBD2. CDR3 length: 15 amino acids. With 6 bases clipped from V and 3 bases from J, the junction kept 6 bases outside the gene matches. Germline lookup yields CDR1 LGHDT and CDR2 YNNKEL (reference sequence). The CDR3 DNA follows: TGTGCCAGCAGTAGCGGGGGCCTCGGCTACAATGAGCAGTTCTTC. Protein: CASSSGGLGYNEQFF.

The genes are TRBV27 and TRBJ2-1; 9 nucleotides agree with TRBD2. With 2 bases clipped from V and 4 bases from J, the junction kept 6 bases outside the gene matches. This CDR3 comprises 16 residues. Germline CDR1 reads MNHEY; CDR2 reads SMNVEV (reference sequence). The CDR3 loop is CASSLVPSGIYNEQFF. DNA for the CDR3: TGTGCCAGCAGTTTAGTCCCTAGCGGGATATACAATGAGCAGTTCTTC.

V usage is TRBV4-3 and J usage is TRBJ2-3; a weak D match, TRBD2 (6 bases). The CDR3 spans 15 residues. The germline V gene encodes CDR1 LGHNA and CDR2 YSLEER. V lost 4 bases and J lost 2, with 13 bases in between. Here the CDR3 DNA reads TGCGCCAGCAGCCGCGGGGACGGACCCACAGATACGCAGTATTTT. It encodes CASSRGDGPTDTQYF.

The J gene is TRBJ2-1, the V gene TRBV11-1; 7 bases match TRBD2. V shed 5 bases and J 9 bases; nucleotides not matched to a gene: 16. Per germline, CDR1 SGHAT and CDR2 FQDESV (reference sequence). The CDR3 totals 16 residues. The CDR3, as DNA: TGTGCCAGCAGCCAGCGGGGCGGGAGAATTAATGGTGAGCAGTTCTTC. Translation gives CASSQRGGRINGEQFF.

J is TRBJ1-1 and V is TRBV5-1; D ambiguous. This CDR3 spans 14 amino acids. Trimming cost V 0 bases and J 4 bases, with 10 bases left between them. Germline CDR1 is SGHRS and CDR2 is YFSETQ. CDR3: CASSLGEGSTEAFF. CDR3 sequence (DNA): TGCGCCAGCAGCTTGGGGGAGGGTAGCACTGAAGCTTTCTTT.

This chain links TRBV28 with TRBJ1-3, with unresolved D. The V gene lost 7 bases and the J gene lost 3 bases, with 22 bases spanning the gap. The germline gives CDR1 MDHEN, CDR2 SYDVKM. There are 17 residues in the CDR3. The CDR3: CASIPPPGSRSGNTIYF. The CDR3 DNA follows: TGTGCCAGCATCCCTCCCCCGGGGTCTAGAAGTGGAAACACCATATATTTT.

V is TRBV7-2 and J is TRBJ2-5; the D gene is possibly TRBD2 (6 bases). Germline V gene lookup returns CDR1 SGHTA and CDR2 FQGNSA. This CDR3 is 15 amino acids long. Trimming cost V 0 bases and J 2 bases, with 10 bases left between them. In DNA form, the CDR3 reads TGTGCCAGCAGCTTAGCGGGGGGAAGGCAAGAGACCCAGTACTTC. Protein: CASSLAGGRQETQYF.

The rearrangement links TRBV18 to TRBJ1-2; 8 bases line up with TRBD1. This CDR3 is built from 14 residues. The germline V gene has CDR1 KGHSH and CDR2 LQKENI. The trim removed 6 bases at V and 2 bases at J, leaving 5 bases unmatched. The CDR3 is CASSPTGDNYGYTF. The CDR3 DNA reads TGTGCCAGCTCCCCGACAGGGGACAACTATGGCTACACCTTC.

The rearrangement joins TRBV27 to TRBJ2-3, with 8 bases lining up with TRBD2. Trimming removed 3 bases from V and 6 bases from J; junction bases left unmatched: 8. CDR1 and CDR2 (germline): MNHEY, SMNVEV (reference sequence). There are 15 residues in the CDR3. In DNA, the CDR3 is TGTGCCAGCAGTTTGGGGACTAGTAGCCTGGATACGCAGTATTTT. This codes for CASSLGTSSLDTQYF.

This chain uses TRBV13 with TRBJ2-5, with 7 bases lining up with TRBD1. CDR1 and CDR2 (germline): PRHDT, FYEKMQ (reference sequence). CDR3 length: 14 residues. Unmatched junction bases numbered 2, after V lost 2 bases and J lost 2 bases. The CDR3 nucleotides are TGTGCCAGCAGCTTACCGGACAGGCAAGAGACCCAGTACTTC. Protein product: CASSLPDRQETQYF.

V is TRBV6-5 and J is TRBJ1-3, with D unclear. Trimming removed 2 bases at V and 2 bases at J, with 10 bases between. The germline V gene encodes CDR1 MNHEY and CDR2 SVGAGI. CDR3 length: 15 amino acids. CDR3 sequence: CASSYEGATGNTIYF. The CDR3 DNA sequence: TGTGCCAGCAGTTACGAGGGCGCTACTGGAAACACCATATATTTT.

This clone was seen just once. The gene calls are TRBV29-1 and TRBJ2-5; D may be TRBD2 (6 bases). Trimming took 4 bases from V and 5 from J, leaving 11 bases between them. Germline loops: CDR1 SQVTM, CDR2 ANQGSEA. CDR3 length equals 12 residues. CDR3 amino acids: CSVGLGGETQYF. The CDR3, as DNA: TGCAGCGTTGGACTAGGAGGGGAGACCCAGTACTTC.

The rearrangement links TRBV7-6 to TRBJ2-1, with TRBD2 matching over 9 bases. V was pared by 5 bases and J by 5 bases, with 16 bases of the junction left unmatched. The V gene's germline CDR1 is SGHVS and CDR2 FNYEAQ. The length of the CDR3 is 18 residues. The CDR3 nucleotides are TGTGCCAGCAGCCGTAAACCCCATAGCGGGAGTGGGCACAATGAGCAGTTCTTC. Protein product: CASSRKPHSGSGHNEQFF.